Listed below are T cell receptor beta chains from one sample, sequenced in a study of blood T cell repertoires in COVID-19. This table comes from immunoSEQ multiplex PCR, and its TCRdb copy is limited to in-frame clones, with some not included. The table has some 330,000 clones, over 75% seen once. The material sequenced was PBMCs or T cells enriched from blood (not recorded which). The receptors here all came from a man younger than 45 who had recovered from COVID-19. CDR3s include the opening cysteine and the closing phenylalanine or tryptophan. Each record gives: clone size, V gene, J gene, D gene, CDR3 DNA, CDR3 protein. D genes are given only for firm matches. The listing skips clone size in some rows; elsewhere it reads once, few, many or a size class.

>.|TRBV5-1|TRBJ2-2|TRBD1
TGCGCCAGCAGCTTGGACAGGGGGGACACCGGGGAGCTGTTTTTT
CASSLDRGDTGELFF
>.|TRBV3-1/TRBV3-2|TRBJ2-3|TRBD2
TGTGCCAGCAGCCATGCCGGGACTAGCGGGGTGACGCAGTATTTT
CASSHAGTSGVTQYF
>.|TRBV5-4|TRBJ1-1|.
TGTGCCAGCACTGGGGCAGAGACCATGAACACTGAAGCTTTCTTT
CASTGAETMNTEAFF
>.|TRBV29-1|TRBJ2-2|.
TGCAGCGTTGTGGGGGACACCCAAAACACCGGGGAGCTGTTTTTT
CSVVGDTQNTGELFF
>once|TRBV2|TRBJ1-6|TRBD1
TGTGCCAGCAGTGAGGGCCACGACAGGGGTAATTCACCCCTCCACTTT
CASSEGHDRGNSPLHF
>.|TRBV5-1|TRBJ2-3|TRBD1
TGCGCCAGCAGCTACGGACAGGCCCTTAGCACAGATACGCAGTATTTT
CASSYGQALSTDTQYF
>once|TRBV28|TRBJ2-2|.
TGTGCCAGCGGCTGGGCAGGGAACACCGGGGAGCTGTTTTTT
CASGWAGNTGELFF
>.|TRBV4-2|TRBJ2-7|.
TGTGCCAGCAGCTTAGGCGGTAGGGAGCAGTACTTC
CASSLGGREQYF
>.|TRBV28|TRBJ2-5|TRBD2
TGTGCCAGCAGGTCTTACGGACTAGCGGGGGGAGGTGGTGAGACCCAGTACTTC
CASRSYGLAGGGGETQYF
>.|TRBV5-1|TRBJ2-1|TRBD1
TGCGCCAGCAGCTTGGATCGGGGACAGGTCAACAATGAGCAGTTCTTC
CASSLDRGQVNNEQFF
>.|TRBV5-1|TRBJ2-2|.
TGCGCCAGCAGCTTCACAGGGACCACCGGGGAGCTGTTTTTT
CASSFTGTTGELFF
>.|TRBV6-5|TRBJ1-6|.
TGTGCCAGCAGTTACTCGGAGAATAATTCACCCCTCCACTTT
CASSYSENNSPLHF
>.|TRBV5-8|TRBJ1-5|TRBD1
TGTGCCAGCAGACCAAATTTCAGGGGGCGTTTCCAGCCCCAGCATTTT
CASRPNFRGRFQPQHF
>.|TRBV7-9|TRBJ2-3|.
TGTGCCAGCACCACACCGCGCAGGGTCGGTACGCAGTATTTT
CASTTPRRVGTQYF
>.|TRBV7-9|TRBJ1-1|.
TGTGCCAGCAGCCGGGGAGGTTGGAGCACTGAAGCTTTCTTT
CASSRGGWSTEAFF
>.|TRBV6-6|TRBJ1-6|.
TGTGCCAGCAGCGAGCCCTCCTATAATTCACCCCTCCACTTT
CASSEPSYNSPLHF
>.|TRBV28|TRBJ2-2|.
TGTGCCAGCAGTTTATTCCGGGAGACCCAAAACACCGGGGAGCTGTTTTTT
CASSLFRETQNTGELFF
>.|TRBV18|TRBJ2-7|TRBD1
TGTGCCAGCTCCCCCCGACAGGGGGCTTCCTACGAGCAGTACTTC
CASSPRQGASYEQYF
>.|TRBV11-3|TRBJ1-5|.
TGTGCCAGCAGCTTAGCAGGAGGGCGGGTGCAGCCCCAGCATTTT
CASSLAGGRVQPQHF
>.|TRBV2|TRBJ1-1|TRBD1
TGTGCCAGCAGTCTTTCCGGGACAGGGTACACTGAAGCTTTCTTT
CASSLSGTGYTEAFF
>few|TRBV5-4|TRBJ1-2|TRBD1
TGTGCCAGCAGCCCGGACAGGGCTATCTATGGCTACACCTTC
CASSPDRAIYGYTF
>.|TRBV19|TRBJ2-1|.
TGTGCCAGTAGACCGCCAGGACAGAATCACAATGAGCAGTTCTTC
CASRPPGQNHNEQFF
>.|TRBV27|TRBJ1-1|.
TGTGCCAGCAGCCCTGCGGTCGTGAACACTGAAGCTTTCTTT
CASSPAVVNTEAFF
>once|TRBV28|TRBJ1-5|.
TGTGCCAGCAGTTTATCAGGCAGGGAAGGCAATCAGCCCCAGCATTTT
CASSLSGREGNQPQHF
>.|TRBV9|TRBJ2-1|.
TGTGCCAGCAGCGTAGGTTCCGGGATGGAGCAGTTCTTC
CASSVGSGMEQFF
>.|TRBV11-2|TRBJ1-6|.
TGTGCCAGCAGCTTAGGACCAGGGGTGGATTCACCCCTCCACTTT
CASSLGPGVDSPLHF
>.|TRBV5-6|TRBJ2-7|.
TGTGCCAGCAGCCCTGAGGGGGCGGGGGGCCCACTCGAGCAGTACTTC
CASSPEGAGGPLEQYF
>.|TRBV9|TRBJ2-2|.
TGTGCCAGCCGAGCGAACACCGGGGAGCTGTTTTTT
CASRANTGELFF
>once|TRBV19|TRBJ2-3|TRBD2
TGTGCCAGTAGTATACCGGGACTAGCGGGGGGGCGGGATACGCAGTATTTT
CASSIPGLAGGRDTQYF
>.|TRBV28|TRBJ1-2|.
TGTGCCAGCAAGCTTCTCGACACATTCTATGGCTACACCTTC
CASKLLDTFYGYTF
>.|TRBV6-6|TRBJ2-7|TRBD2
TGTGCCAGCAGTTCCAGACTAGCGGGGGACTCCTACGAGCAGTACTTC
CASSSRLAGDSYEQYF
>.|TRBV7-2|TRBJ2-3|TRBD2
TGTGCCAGCAGCATAACTAGCGGGCACCTAACTAGTACGCAGTATTTT
CASSITSGHLTSTQYF
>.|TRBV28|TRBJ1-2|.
TGTGCCAGCAGAGCGATTTCCTATGGCTACACCTTC
CASRAISYGYTF
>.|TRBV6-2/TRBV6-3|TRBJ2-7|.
TGTGCCAGCAGTTACTCAAAACAGGGATCCTACGAGCAGTACTTC
CASSYSKQGSYEQYF
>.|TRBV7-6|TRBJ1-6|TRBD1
TGTGCCAGCAGCCGATCGGACAGGGCGGATTCACCCCTCCACTTT
CASSRSDRADSPLHF
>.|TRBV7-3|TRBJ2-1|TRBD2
TGTGCCAGCAGCAGCAGCGGGGGGAGCTCCTACAATGAGCAGTTCTTC
CASSSSGGSSYNEQFF